This T cell receptor (beta chain) was identified during a study of T cells in Graves' hyperthyroidism and ophthalmopathy. Study-level results: Ophthalmopathy and stable hyperthyroidism were told apart by a 13 V-J model.

This clonotype was counted many times. Its specificity is unknown. The ends were cut back, 3 bases at V and 0 bases at J, with 11 bases in the middle. CDR3 length: 15 residues. The germline V gene has CDR1 DFQATT and CDR2 SNEGSKA (reference sequence). Amplification of TCR beta CDR3 regions used RNA as the template. An initial round of RT-PCR targeting the TCR CDR3 relied on the HTBI primer set. TCRdb itself ran the multiplex PCR reads through MiXCR, one entry per CDR3 protein. The sample contains over 700,000 distinct CDR3 sequences, more than 30% of which appear only once. Sequenced sample: blood. This chain uses TRBV20-1 with TRBJ1-4; D may be TRBD1 (6 bases). The clonotype was recovered from a man aged 18 to 30 with Graves' hyperthyroidism. CDR3 coding DNA: TGCAGTGCTAGGGACAGCTCCACAACTAATGAAAAACTGTTTTTT. The encoded protein is CSARDSSTTNEKLFF.